This TCR beta chain was recorded in a study of blood T cell repertoires in COVID-19. Study-level background: Whether acute or convalescent, the COVID-19 samples came from the United States, Italy and Spain.

The table lists this clone with a count of one. The CDR3 length is 15 residues. The protocol was immunoSEQ multiplex PCR, while the TCRdb copy is restricted to in-frame clones and leaves out a portion. The sample includes some 70,000 clones, more than 60% of them seen just once. This receptor was obtained from a woman aged 45-60 years with acute or convalescent COVID-19. V gene TRBV12-2 combines with J gene TRBJ1-1; TRBD1 reflects the table's D call only, with no check against the DNA. TRBV12-2 constitutes a pseudogene. Sequencing used peripheral blood. Here the CDR3 reads CASRDRVKRNTEAFF. CDR3 bases: TGTGCAAGTCGCGACAGGGTGAAGAGGAACACTGAAGCTTTCTTT.